The 7 T cell receptor beta chains given below trace back to one sample, sequenced in a study of shared clonotypes between healthy human individuals. Clones were read by immunoSEQ multiplex PCR, and TCRdb kept only the in-frame ones, dropping some. The repertoire consists of some 2.1 million clones, with 85% to 95% occurring once and the leading ten covering 0.85% to 1.2%. In the naive CD8 group, cells lacked CD45RO and were positively selected for CCR7, so terminally differentiated effector memory CD45RA+ cells were left out. Sequencing was performed on naive CD8+ T cells sorted from blood. The receptors originated from a man aged 18 to 30 in good health.

This chain connects TRBV27 to TRBJ1-5, with TRBD1 matching over 7 bases. Per the germline V gene, CDR1 is MNHEY and CDR2 is SMNVEV (reference sequence). The CDR3 runs 12 residues. The J segment lost 11 bases and the V segment lost 4 bases, leaving 5 bases of the junction unmatched. The CDR3 spells CASSSIQGSQHF. CDR3 DNA sequence: TGTGCCAGCAGTTCGATACAGGGGTCCCAGCATTTT.

CDR3 sequence (DNA): TGTGCCAGCAGCATTCTAGCGGGGGGAACAGATACGCAGTATTTT. This gives the protein CASSILAGGTDTQYF. This rearrangement joins TRBV7-3 to TRBJ2-3, with 11 bases that match TRBD2. The V gene end was trimmed by 5 bases and the J gene end by 3 bases; junction bases not matched to a gene: 4. Germline-derived CDR1 and CDR2 are SGHTA and FQGTGA. The CDR3 is 15 amino acids.

This chain's CDR3 is CASSLLRYPDTQYF. The CDR3 DNA sequence: TGTGCCAGCAGTTTACTTAGGTACCCAGATACGCAGTATTTT. The chain couples TRBV27 to TRBJ2-3; the D is unclear. The length of the CDR3 is 14 residues. Germline V CDR1 and CDR2: MNHEY, SMNVEV (reference sequence). V was pared by 2 bases and J by 4 bases, with 10 bases between.

The table lists this clone with a few counts. This chain uses TRBV28 with TRBJ1-6; 10 bases are a match to TRBD1. V gave up 3 bases and J gave up 10 bases; unmatched junction bases: 6. The V gene's germline CDR1 is MDHEN and CDR2 SYDVKM. The CDR3 covers 15 residues. The CDR3 is CASSFGTGVRSPLHF. For the CDR3, the DNA is TGTGCCAGCAGTTTTGGGACAGGGGTTAGATCACCCCTCCACTTT.

This clone was counted a few times. CDR3: CASRETGQGNQPQHF. CDR3 sequence (DNA): TGTGCCAGCAGGGAAACCGGACAGGGCAATCAGCCCCAGCATTTT. This chain uses TRBV2 with TRBJ1-5; TRBD1 matches at 7 bases. After removal of 6 bases from V and 2 bases from J, the junction contained 7 bases not matched to a gene. Germline CDR1 is SNHLY and CDR2 is FYNNEI. This CDR3 is 15 amino acids long.

A note on this clone: Sequence at one end of the junction differs from germline and may be a read error. V and J are TRBV7-9 and TRBJ1-4; 10 nucleotides line up with TRBD1. The CDR3 runs 12 residues. Germline V gene data show CDR1 as SEHNR and CDR2 as FQNEAQ (reference sequence). The CDR3 is CASSLAGGQGRF. CDR3 sequence (DNA): TGTGCCAGCAGCTTAGCAGGGGGACAGGGGCGTTTT.

J is TRBJ2-1 and V is TRBV5-6; the D gene is possibly TRBD2 (6 bases). V lost 9 bases and J 5 bases, leaving 12 bases between the germline ends. The CDR3 sequence is 12 residues long. The germline V gene encodes CDR1 SGHDT and CDR2 YYEEEE. The CDR3 region is CATGTPDNEQFF. In DNA, the CDR3 is TGTGCCACCGGGACTCCCGACAATGAGCAGTTCTTC.